The next 3 T cell receptor beta chains were all read from a single sample in a study of chemoradiotherapy in HPV16-positive cancers. Profiled with immunoSEQ multiplex PCR; TCRdb holds only in-frame clones, not every one. The sample contains tens of thousands of clones, around 78% of which appear only once. The sample was acquired from a patient who underwent chemoradiotherapy. These receptors were collected from a human donor with HPV-associated anogenital cancer.

This chain connects TRBV2 to TRBJ1-3; TRBD1 agrees at 8 bases. The CDR3 covers 15 residues. J was trimmed by 5 bases and V by 5 bases; bases with no gene match: 8. Germline V lookup: CDR1 SNHLY, CDR2 FYNNEI. DNA for the CDR3: TGTGCCAGCAGTTCTCCGGGACAGGACAGAAACACCATATATTTT. Translated: CASSSPGQDRNTIYF.

The chain joins TRBV10-2 to TRBJ1-2; unclear D gene. The CDR3 contains 15 residues. Germline lookup yields CDR1 WSHSY and CDR2 SAAADI. Trimming left V 3 bases short and J 4 bases short, with 15 bases between. The DNA for the CDR3 is TGCGCCAGCAGTGATAGTGGGAGGAGGAGCTATGGCTACACCTTC. This encodes CASSDSGRRSYGYTF.

J is TRBJ2-5 and V is TRBV9; D perhaps matches TRBD1 (5 bases). This CDR3 spans 14 amino acids. Germline CDR1 SGDLS, CDR2 YYNGEE. V lost 0 bases and J 2 bases, leaving 8 bases between the germline ends. The CDR3 region has the DNA TGTGCCAGCAGCGTAGGACAGCCACAAGAGACCCAGTACTTC. Encoded protein: CASSVGQPQETQYF.